These 14 T cell receptor beta chains came from one sample sequenced in a study of blood T cell repertoires in COVID-19. Some clones are missing from TCRdb's copy, which holds only in-frame ones; the method was immunoSEQ multiplex PCR. The sample has about 130,000 clones, around 79% seen once. The sequencing input was peripheral blood. The receptors shown here come from a man older than 75 with acute or convalescent COVID-19.

The rearrangement joins TRBV5-1 to TRBJ2-2; 8 nucleotides match TRBD2. Germline CDR1 SGHRS, CDR2 YFSETQ. This CDR3 has 16 residues. The junction had 10 bases not matched to a gene; V was cut back by 3 bases and J by 6 bases. The DNA for the CDR3 is TGCGCCAGCAGCTATCTAGCCGGGGGGGCCCCCGGGGAGCTGTTTTTT. It is translated as CASSYLAGGAPGELFF.

The chain is built from TRBV5-1 and TRBJ2-7, with 9 nucleotides matching TRBD1. V was clipped by 1 base and J by 1 base; unmatched bases: 3. The CDR3 is made up of 15 amino acids. The germline gives CDR1 SGHRS, CDR2 YFSETQ. The CDR3 reads CASSLLGQGSYEQYF. In DNA form, the CDR3 reads TGCGCCAGCAGCTTGTTGGGACAGGGTTCCTACGAGCAGTACTTC.

This clone was seen more than once but under ten times. The V gene is TRBV5-6, the J gene TRBJ1-5; no reliable D call. V was pared by 2 bases and J by 0 bases, with 9 bases between. This CDR3 has 15 residues. CDR1 is SGHDT and CDR2 is YYEEEE in the germline V gene. Written as DNA, the CDR3 is TGTGCCAGCAGCTTCCTAGGAGGTAGCAATCAGCCCCAGCATTTT. This sequence encodes CASSFLGGSNQPQHF.

The chain couples TRBV6-2 or TRBV6-3 to TRBJ1-2; TRBD1 agrees at 7 bases. This CDR3 is built from 16 residues. J gave up 4 bases and V 2 bases, and 10 bases lay outside the gene matches. The germline V gene encodes CDR1 MNHEY and CDR2 SVGEGT. This CDR3 reads CASSYDPGQKFYGYTF. As DNA, the CDR3 is TGTGCCAGCAGTTACGACCCGGGACAGAAATTCTATGGCTACACCTTC.

Here the CDR3 reads CASSLQGTTEAFF. As DNA, the CDR3 is TGTGCCAGCAGCTTACAGGGGACCACTGAAGCTTTCTTT. The chain couples TRBV6-5 to TRBJ1-1; 7 bases agree with TRBD1. Unmatched junction bases numbered 5, after V lost 6 bases and J lost 4 bases. The CDR3 runs 13 residues. Germline V gives CDR1 MNHEY, CDR2 SVGAGI.

This clone was found many times. The chain uses TRBV18 and TRBJ2-3; a weak D match, TRBD2 (5 bases). The germline V and J ends were trimmed by 3 bases and 6 bases, with 19 bases remaining between them. Germline assignment: CDR1 KGHSH and CDR2 LQKENI. This CDR3 contains 16 residues. CDR3 nucleotide sequence: TGTGCCAGCTCACCGACGACGGGGAGTAGAATCGATACGCAGTATTTT. It yields the protein CASSPTTGSRIDTQYF. Looking up the rest from reference TRBV18 and TRBJ2-3 gives the full variable domain: NAGVMQNPRHLVRRRGQEARLRCSPMKGHSHVYWYRQLPEEGLKFMVYLQKENIIDESGMPKERFSAEFPKEGPSILRIQQVVRGDSAAYFCASSPTTGSRIDTQYFGPGTRLTVL.

Many counts were recorded for this clone. The chain uses TRBV7-8 and TRBJ2-7; 9 bases agree with TRBD1. V lost 0 bases and J lost 6; bases outside the gene matches: 3. The CDR3 has 14 residues. In germline, CDR1 is SGHVS, CDR2 FQNEAQ. In DNA, the CDR3 is TGTGCCAGCAGCTTAGCGAGGACAGGGGTCGAGCAGTACTTC. This sequence encodes CASSLARTGVEQYF.

This clone has only a few counts. The chain carries TRBV6-2 or TRBV6-3 and TRBJ1-6, with D perhaps matching TRBD1 (5 bases). V lost 4 bases, J lost 3 bases, and 13 bases lay in between. This CDR3 is 16 amino acids long. Germline values: CDR1 MNHEY, CDR2 SVGEGT. As DNA, the CDR3 is TGTGCCAGCAGTTCCGACAGTACCGACTATAATTCACCCCTCCACTTT. Protein sequence: CASSSDSTDYNSPLHF.

The gene calls are TRBV27 and TRBJ1-5; TRBD1 might be the D (5 bases). The germline V gene encodes CDR1 MNHEY and CDR2 SMNVEV (reference sequence). The V and J ends lost 4 bases and 2 bases respectively, with 9 bases between them. CDR3 size: 14 residues. The CDR3 spells CASSSRERNQPQHF. The CDR3 DNA is TGTGCCAGCAGTTCCAGGGAACGCAATCAGCCCCAGCATTTT.

This chain connects TRBV5-5 to TRBJ2-7; TRBD1 is a possible D gene (5 bases). Germline V gene data show CDR1 as SGHKS and CDR2 as YYEKEE (reference sequence). The CDR3 runs 12 residues. Trimming left V 5 bases short and J 3 bases short, with 9 bases between. CDR3 sequence: CASSGDSYEQYF. The CDR3 DNA is TGTGCCAGCAGTGGTGACAGCTACGAGCAGTACTTC.

The chain couples TRBV6-6 to TRBJ1-6; 8 nucleotides match TRBD1. The CDR3 length is 14 residues. Germline V gives CDR1 MNHNY, CDR2 SVGAGI (reference sequence). The V segment lost 6 bases and the J segment 10 bases; nucleotides outside the gene matches: 8. The CDR3 bases are TGTGCCAGCAGCCGAGACAGGGGAAGCTCACCCCTCCACTTT. Its translation is CASSRDRGSSPLHF.

V and J are TRBV6-2 or TRBV6-3 and TRBJ2-7; 14 bases fit TRBD2. The CDR3 loop spans 17 amino acids. The V segment lost 5 bases and the J segment 0 bases; nucleotides outside the gene matches: 6. Germline lookup yields CDR1 MNHEY and CDR2 SVGEGT. This CDR3 is CASSEGTSGGYSYEQYF. CDR3 coding DNA: TGTGCCAGCAGTGAGGGGACTAGCGGGGGATACTCCTACGAGCAGTACTTC.

This chain connects TRBV15 to TRBJ2-1, with 13 nucleotides matching TRBD2. Germline V gene data show CDR1 as LNHNV and CDR2 as YYDKDF (reference sequence). The junction had 5 bases not matched to a gene; V was cut back by 1 base and J by 8 bases. CDR3 length equals 16 residues. Here the CDR3 DNA reads TGTGCCACCAGCAGAGGACTAGCGGGGGGTAGGGATGAGCAGTTCTTC. Translating it yields CATSRGLAGGRDEQFF.

The rearrangement joins TRBV10-3 to TRBJ1-2; D uncertain. CDR1 is ENHRY, CDR2 SYGVKD, per germline. The V end was cut by 1 base, the J end by 8 bases, with 14 bases between. This CDR3 has 14 residues. Here the CDR3 reads CAISEWVDRGGYTF. CDR3 nucleotides: TGTGCCATCAGTGAGTGGGTAGACCGAGGGGGCTACACCTTC.